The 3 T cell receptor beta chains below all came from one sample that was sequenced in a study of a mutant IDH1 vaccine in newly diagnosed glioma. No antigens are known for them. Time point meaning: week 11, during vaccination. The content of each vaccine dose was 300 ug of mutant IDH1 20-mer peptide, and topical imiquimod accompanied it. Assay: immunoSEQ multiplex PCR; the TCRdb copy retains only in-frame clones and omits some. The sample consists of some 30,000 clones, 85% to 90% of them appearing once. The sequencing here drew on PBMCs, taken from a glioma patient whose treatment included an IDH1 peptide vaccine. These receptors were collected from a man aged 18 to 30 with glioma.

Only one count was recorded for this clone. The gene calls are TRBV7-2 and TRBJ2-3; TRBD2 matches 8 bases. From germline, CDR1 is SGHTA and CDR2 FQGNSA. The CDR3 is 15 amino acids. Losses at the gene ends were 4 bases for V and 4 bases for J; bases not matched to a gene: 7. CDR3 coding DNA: TGTGCCAGCAGCTCCACTAGCGGCCATTCAGATACGCAGTATTTT. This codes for CASSSTSGHSDTQYF.

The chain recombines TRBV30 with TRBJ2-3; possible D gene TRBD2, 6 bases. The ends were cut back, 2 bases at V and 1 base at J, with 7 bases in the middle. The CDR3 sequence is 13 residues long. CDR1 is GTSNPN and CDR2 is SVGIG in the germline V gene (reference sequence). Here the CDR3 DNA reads TGTGCCTGGAGTCTAGCGCGCACAGATACGCAGTATTTT. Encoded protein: CAWSLARTDTQYF. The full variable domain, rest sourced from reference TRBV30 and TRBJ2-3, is SQTIHQWPATLVQPVGSPLSLECTVEGTSNPNLYWYRQAAGRGLQLLFYSVGIGQISSEVPQNLSASRPQDRQFILSSKKLLLSDSGFYLCAWSLARTDTQYFGPGTRLTVL.

CDR3 sequence: CAWSAKIPGLRETQYF. CDR3 DNA: TGTGCCTGGAGTGCGAAAATTCCGGGGCTGAGGGAGACCCAGTACTTC. The chain couples TRBV30 to TRBJ2-5; D possibly uses TRBD1 or TRBD2 (5 bases each). Looked up from germline, CDR1 is GTSNPN and CDR2 is SVGIG (reference sequence). The CDR3 consists of 16 residues. V was shortened by 1 base and J by 5 bases, with 20 bases between the two germline ends.